Following are 27 T cell receptor beta chains from one sample sequenced in a study of blood T cell repertoires in COVID-19. Using immunoSEQ multiplex PCR, the repertoire was profiled, and TCRdb retains in-frame clones only, with some absent. The table lists 120,000 or so clones, more than 70% of them singletons, with about 5.4% in the top ten. Sequencing was carried out using peripheral blood. These TCRs come from a man older than 75 with active or convalescent COVID-19.

This clone was seen only once. The chain employs TRBV18 and TRBJ1-5, with D maybe TRBD1 (6 bases). There are 13 residues in the CDR3. Trimming removed 8 bases from V and 4 bases from J, with 12 bases in between. The germline gives CDR1 KGHSH, CDR2 LQKENI. The CDR3 loop is CASLIQGNQPQHF. CDR3 sequence (DNA): TGTGCCAGCCTTATACAGGGTAATCAGCCCCAGCATTTT.

The chain combines TRBV3-1 (or the pseudogene TRBV3-2) with TRBJ2-7; maybe TRBD2 (6 bases). Trimming cost V 2 bases and J 8 bases, with 19 bases left between them. Looked up from germline, CDR1 is LGHDT and CDR2 is YNNKEL (reference sequence). The CDR3 spans 15 residues. The CDR3 DNA sequence: TGTGCCAGCAGCCAACTCGCGGGGCCCCCGGTACAGCAGTACTTC. Its protein is CASSQLAGPPVQQYF.

The J gene is TRBJ2-7, the V gene TRBV15, with D possibly TRBD2 on 5 matching bases. The CDR3 is 15 residues long. V shed 3 bases and J shed 3 bases, with 15 bases lying between them. Germline assignment: CDR1 LNHNV and CDR2 YYDKDF (reference sequence). CDR3: CATSRDRTGNYEQYF. The DNA of the CDR3 is TGTGCCACCAGCAGGGATCGGACGGGAAACTACGAGCAGTACTTC.

The V gene is TRBV2, the J gene TRBJ2-1; 11 bases line up with TRBD2. Germline assignment: CDR1 SNHLY and CDR2 FYNNEI. J was trimmed by 2 bases and V by 3 bases; bases with no gene match: 0. The CDR3 spans 15 residues. The DNA of the CDR3 is TGTGCCAGCAGTGATAGCGGGGGGGCCTACAATGAGCAGTTCTTC. Translation: CASSDSGGAYNEQFF. Full variable domain (rest looked up from reference TRBV2 and TRBJ2-1): EPEVTQTPSHQVTQMGQEVILRCVPISNHLYFYWYRQILGQKVEFLVSFYNNEISEKSEIFDDQFSVERPDGSNFTLKIRSTKLEDSAMYFCASSDSGGAYNEQFFGPGTRLTVL.

This chain uses TRBV7-6 with TRBJ2-1; 13 positions agree with TRBD2. The CDR3 is 16 amino acids. Trimming removed 5 bases from V and 2 bases from J; junction bases left unmatched: 3. The germline V gene has CDR1 SGHVS and CDR2 FNYEAQ. CDR3 sequence (DNA): TGTGCCAGCAGCCCGACTAGCGGGGGGACCTACAATGAGCAGTTCTTC. This sequence encodes CASSPTSGGTYNEQFF.

The rearrangement uses TRBV30 and TRBJ1-1; D possibly corresponds to TRBD1 (5 bases). V was clipped by 5 bases and J by 1 base, with 5 bases between them. CDR1 and CDR2 (germline): GTSNPN, SVGIG (reference sequence). The CDR3 sequence is 11 residues long. CDR3 in amino acids: CAWGQNTEAFF. DNA of the CDR3: TGTGCCTGGGGACAGAACACTGAAGCTTTCTTT.

The count of this clone is one. This chain uses TRBV6-2 or TRBV6-3 with TRBJ1-2, with D possibly matching TRBD1 (6 bases). Germline-derived CDR1 and CDR2 are MNHEY and SVGEGT. The CDR3 runs to 17 residues. Trimming stripped 5 bases from V and 4 bases from J, with 23 bases between. In DNA form, the CDR3 reads TGTGCCAGCAGTCCAGACCCCCGACGGGGACACATCTATGGCTACACCTTC. It yields the protein CASSPDPRRGHIYGYTF.

The chain combines TRBV4-2 with TRBJ2-7; D is possibly TRBD2 (5 bases). This CDR3 is built from 14 residues. Trimming removed 5 bases from V and 0 bases from J, with 11 bases in between. Germline V lookup: CDR1 LGHNA, CDR2 YNFKEQ. CDR3 in amino acids: CASSSGSSSYEQYF. CDR3 in DNA: TGTGCCAGCAGCTCGGGATCGAGCTCCTACGAGCAGTACTTC.

In this sample, this clone turned up once. The chain joins TRBV13 to TRBJ2-2, with 7 bases lining up with TRBD1. The CDR3 has 17 amino acids. Germline V gene lookup returns CDR1 PRHDT and CDR2 FYEKMQ (reference sequence). V lost 5 bases to trimming and J lost 3 bases; unmatched junction nucleotides: 12. The chain's CDR3 is CASSPRTGDRYTGELFF. CDR3 DNA sequence: TGTGCCAGCAGCCCGCGGACAGGCGATCGCTACACCGGGGAGCTGTTTTTT.

V and J are TRBV27 and TRBJ2-7; 8 bases align to TRBD2. The CDR3 covers 15 residues. Trimming at V came to 6 bases and at J to 6 bases, leaving 13 bases not matched to a gene. Per the germline V gene, CDR1 is MNHEY and CDR2 is SMNVEV (reference sequence). As DNA, the CDR3 is TGTGCCAGCAGCCCCCGCGGAACGGGGGGGCGCGAGCAGTACTTC. Translation: CASSPRGTGGREQYF.

The count of this clone is one. The chain couples TRBV19 to TRBJ1-6; 8 bases map to TRBD1. Germline assignment: CDR1 LNHDA and CDR2 SQIVND (reference sequence). Trimming took 9 bases from V and 6 from J; bases not matched to a gene: 7. This CDR3 region has 14 residues. This CDR3 is CARVDRVGNSPLHF. The DNA of the CDR3 is TGTGCCAGGGTGGACAGGGTTGGTAATTCACCCCTCCACTTT. The whole variable domain, remainder taken from reference TRBV19 and TRBJ1-6, is DGGITQSPKYLFRKEGQNVTLSCEQNLNHDAMYWYRQDPGQGLRLIYYSQIVNDFQKGDIAEGYSVSREKKESFPLTVTSAQKNPTAFYLCARVDRVGNSPLHFGNGTRLTVT.

This chain joins TRBV28 and TRBJ2-5; a weak D match, TRBD2 (6 bases). This CDR3 has 17 amino acids. V was pared by 6 bases and J by 5 bases, with 25 bases between. From germline, CDR1 is MDHEN and CDR2 SYDVKM. For the CDR3, the DNA is TGTGCCAGCAGCCGACCGGGGGAACGAAATCGGCGCGAGACCCAGTACTTC. Translating it yields CASSRPGERNRRETQYF.

V usage is TRBV5-5 and J usage is TRBJ1-1; D is unclear. CDR1 and CDR2 (germline): SGHKS, YYEKEE (reference sequence). The CDR3 has 13 amino acids. The V gene lost 1 base and the J gene lost 0 bases, with 4 bases spanning the gap. The CDR3 protein is CASSLTVNTEAFF. Here the CDR3 DNA reads TGTGCCAGCAGCTTGACAGTGAACACTGAAGCTTTCTTT.

The chain is built from TRBV6-2 or TRBV6-3 and TRBJ2-7; the D gene is possibly TRBD1 (6 bases). The CDR3 length is 15 residues. Germline CDR1 and CDR2: MNHEY and SVGEGT. The V end was cut by 4 bases, the J end by 2 bases, with 15 bases between. The CDR3 protein is CASSWGRGRPYEQYF. The DNA for the CDR3 is TGTGCCAGCAGTTGGGGCAGGGGCAGACCCTACGAGCAGTACTTC.

A note on this clone: The junction and the germline gene differ at one end; a read error may be behind it. The chain is built from TRBV3-1 (or the pseudogene TRBV3-2) and TRBJ2-4, with 7 bases matching TRBD2. The CDR3 sequence is 14 residues long. CDR1 LGHDT and CDR2 YNNKEL come from the germline V gene (reference sequence). The DNA for the CDR3 is TGTGCCAGCAGCCAAAGCTCCCATCCGGGGGGTATGCACTTC. It codes for CASSQSSHPGGMHF.

This clone was counted a few times. This rearrangement joins TRBV7-8 to TRBJ2-5, with D maybe TRBD2 (6 bases). CDR3 length equals 17 residues. Per the germline V gene, CDR1 is SGHVS and CDR2 is FQNEAQ. V lost 4 bases and J lost 1, with 19 bases in between. This CDR3 is CASSYYPMAGSQETQYF. CDR3 nucleotide sequence: TGTGCCAGCAGCTATTACCCAATGGCGGGGAGCCAAGAGACCCAGTACTTC.

The rearrangement uses TRBV7-8 and TRBJ2-2, with D tentatively TRBD1 (5 bases). CDR1 and CDR2 (germline): SGHVS, FQNEAQ. With 5 bases removed from V and 0 bases from J, the gap between germline ends came to 10 bases. The CDR3 runs 15 residues. The CDR3 region is CASSQQGANTGELFF. In DNA, the CDR3 is TGTGCCAGCAGCCAACAAGGGGCGAACACCGGGGAGCTGTTTTTT.

This clone has a handful of counts. The chain employs TRBV12-5 and TRBJ1-1; 8 bases are a match to TRBD1. The V gene's germline CDR1 is LGHNT and CDR2 FRNRAP. V gave up 2 bases and J gave up 1 base; unmatched junction bases: 12. CDR3 length: 18 amino acids. The CDR3 region is CASGLSQGAQLWNTEAFF. CDR3 nucleotide sequence: TGTGCTAGTGGTTTGTCCCAGGGGGCGCAGCTCTGGAACACTGAAGCTTTCTTT.

The chain links TRBV6-6 to TRBJ2-7, with D tentatively TRBD1 (6 bases). CDR3 size: 13 residues. From germline, CDR1 is MNHNY and CDR2 SVGAGI (reference sequence). V was pared by 6 bases and J by 7 bases, with 16 bases between. CDR3 in DNA: TGTGCCAGCAGAGATACAGGGAATTGGGAGCAGTACTTC. Translation: CASRDTGNWEQYF.

The chain uses TRBV4-3 and TRBJ2-2; 8 bases match TRBD1. Per the germline V gene, CDR1 is LGHNA and CDR2 is YSLEER. Unmatched junction bases numbered 11, after V lost 3 bases and J lost 5 bases. There are 17 residues in the CDR3. The CDR3 bases are TGCGCCAGCAGCCAGTTACGACAGGGGTCAGGAACCGGGGAGCTGTTTTTT. Its protein product is CASSQLRQGSGTGELFF.

The chain recombines TRBV3-1 (or the pseudogene TRBV3-2) with TRBJ2-1; 11 bases are a match to TRBD2. The ends lost 3 bases at V and 9 bases at J; junction bases unmatched: 7. This CDR3 has 15 residues. Germline V gene lookup returns CDR1 LGHDT and CDR2 YNNKEL (reference sequence). CDR3 loop: CASSQGIAGGPEQFF. CDR3 coding DNA: TGTGCCAGCAGCCAGGGTATAGCGGGGGGGCCTGAGCAGTTCTTC.

The gene calls are TRBV3-1 (or the pseudogene TRBV3-2) and TRBJ1-3; no definite D call. V gave up 4 bases and J gave up 0 bases, with 7 bases separating them. Germline V lookup: CDR1 LGHDT, CDR2 YNNKEL (reference sequence). CDR3 length equals 14 residues. CDR3 residues: CASSLSVSGNTIYF. The CDR3 nucleotides read TGTGCCAGCAGCCTATCTGTCTCTGGAAACACCATATATTTT.

The chain's CDR3 is CASSVLPPGQSSMRETF. The CDR3 DNA sequence: TGTGCCAGCAGTGTACTCCCTCCGGGACAGAGTTCTATGAGGGAAACCTTC. The chain is built from TRBV28 and TRBJ1-2; TRBD1 aligns across 7 bases. V lost 5 bases and J lost 14; bases outside the gene matches: 26. Germline values: CDR1 MDHEN, CDR2 SYDVKM. The CDR3 totals 17 residues.

This chain uses TRBV5-5 with TRBJ1-5; D not resolved. Trimming shortened V by 1 base and J by 7 bases, and 12 bases separated the two germline ends. The CDR3 consists of 14 residues. Germline V gives CDR1 SGHKS, CDR2 YYEKEE (reference sequence). The CDR3 nucleotides are TGTGCCAGCAGCTTGTTGGAGAGAGGGCAGCCCCAGCATTTT. Translated, it gives CASSLLERGQPQHF.

The chain's CDR3 is CASQNYEQYF. In DNA, the CDR3 is TGTGCCAGCCAAAACTACGAGCAGTACTTC. The chain links TRBV28 to TRBJ2-7; D gene unclear. The CDR3 covers 10 residues. CDR1 MDHEN and CDR2 SYDVKM come from the germline V gene. Trimming removed 8 bases from V and 3 bases from J, with 5 bases in between.

The chain couples TRBV10-3 to TRBJ1-2; 8 positions agree with TRBD1. The length of the CDR3 is 14 residues. V dropped 3 bases and J dropped 8; count of bases not matched to a gene: 8. Germline V gene sequence: CDR1 ENHRY, CDR2 SYGVKD. CDR3 sequence reads: CAISERDRPKGYTF. DNA for the CDR3: TGTGCCATCAGTGAACGGGACAGGCCCAAGGGCTACACCTTC.

The rearrangement joins TRBV19 to TRBJ2-2; D remains ambiguous. With 3 bases removed from V and 0 bases from J, the gap between germline ends came to 8 bases. Germline loops: CDR1 LNHDA, CDR2 SQIVND (reference sequence). The CDR3 covers 15 residues. In nucleotides, the CDR3 is TGTGCCAGTAGTATTAAGAGCGCGAACACCGGGGAGCTGTTTTTT. Translation gives CASSIKSANTGELFF.